This TCR beta chain was captured in a study of human T cells and chemical hapten exposure. Whole-study findings and limits: Given that the donors had alopecia, their immune response may differ from that seen in healthy people.

For the library, individual cDNA molecules each received unique molecular identifiers. As processed by the authors: Between about 23,224 and 700,000 TCRs appeared in each sample, and the median stood at around 92,000. TCRdb processed the RACE reads anew with MiXCR; each CDR3 protein has one entry. These V and J calls originate from TCRdb's pipeline instead of the authors' own analysis. The profile shows more than 80,000 distinct CDR3 sequences, about 9.4% of them singletons. Trimming shortened V by 0 bases and J by 0 bases, and 12 bases separated the two germline ends. The CDR3 covers 16 residues. Germline V gene lookup returns CDR1 SGDLS and CDR2 YYNGEE. As to time point: patch test 2, 6 weeks after DPC sensitization. Treatment indicated: therapeutic diphenylcyclopropenone sensitization with weekly scalp DPC. Whole blood that had not been fractionated was the source of extracted total RNA. A note on this clonotype: Its target is not known.

The rearrangement uses TRBV9 and TRBJ2-5; D uncertain. The material sequenced was whole blood, taken in connection with sensitization to the hapten diphenylcyclopropenone (DPC). The clonotype was recovered from a woman aged 45-65 years with alopecia areata. Some clones in this sample may be carry-over from other donors' samples. CDR3 sequence (DNA): TGTGCCAGCAGCGTAGGATCTCAGGCTTACCAAGAGACCCAGTACTTC. Translation: CASSVGSQAYQETQYF.